Listed here is a single TCR beta chain. The antigen remains undetermined. This specimen comes from a study of T cells in Graves' hyperthyroidism and ophthalmopathy. Study observations and caveats: The majority of expanded thyroid clonotypes above 0.001 also appeared in blood. With a median lead of approximately 6.4 months before onset, the model predicted ophthalmopathy.

Amplification targeted TCR beta CDR3 regions from RNA transcripts. HTBI primers were the set used in a first-round RT-PCR of the TCR CDR3. TCRdb itself ran the multiplex PCR reads through MiXCR, one entry per CDR3 protein. This sample has over 400,000 distinct CDR3 sequences, with 20% to 25% found just once. Active moderate-to-severe ophthalmopathy, Clinical Activity Score at least 3, NOSPECS at least 4, under 3 months' duration. This CDR3 comprises 12 residues. From germline, CDR1 is GTSNPN and CDR2 SVGIG (reference sequence). Trimming took 8 bases from V and 2 from J, leaving 12 bases between them. The material sequenced was blood. V gene TRBV30 combines with J gene TRBJ1-2, with a weak D call TRBD1 (6 bases). The receptor was isolated from a woman in her seventies with Graves' ophthalmopathy. This CDR3 reads CARSRGNYGYTF. The CDR3 DNA follows: TGTGCCCGCTCCAGGGGCAACTATGGCTACACCTTC.